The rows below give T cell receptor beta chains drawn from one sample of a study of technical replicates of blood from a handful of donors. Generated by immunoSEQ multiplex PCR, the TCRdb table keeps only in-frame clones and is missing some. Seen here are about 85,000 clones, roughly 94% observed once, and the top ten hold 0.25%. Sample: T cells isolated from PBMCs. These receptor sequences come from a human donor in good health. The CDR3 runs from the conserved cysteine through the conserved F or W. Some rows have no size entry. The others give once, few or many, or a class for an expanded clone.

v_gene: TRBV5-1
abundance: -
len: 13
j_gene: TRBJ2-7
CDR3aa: CASTEVGSYEQYF

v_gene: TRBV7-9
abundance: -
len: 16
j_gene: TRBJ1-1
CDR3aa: CASSLWGHGMNTEAFF

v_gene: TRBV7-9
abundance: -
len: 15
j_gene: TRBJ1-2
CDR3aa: CASSSDRGANYGYTF

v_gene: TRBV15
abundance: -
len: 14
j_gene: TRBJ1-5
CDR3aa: CATSRANSNQPQHF

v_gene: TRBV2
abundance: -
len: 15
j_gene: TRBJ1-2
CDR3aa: CASPREGPFNYGYTF

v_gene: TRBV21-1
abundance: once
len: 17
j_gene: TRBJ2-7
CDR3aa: CASSKEGRGQISYEQYF

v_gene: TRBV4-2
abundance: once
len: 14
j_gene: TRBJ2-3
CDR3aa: CASSQDSHSDTQYF

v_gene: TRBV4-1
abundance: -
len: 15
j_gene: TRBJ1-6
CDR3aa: CASSQGSSYNSPLHF

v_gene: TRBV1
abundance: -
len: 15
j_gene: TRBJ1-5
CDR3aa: CTSSQDGQEDQPQHF

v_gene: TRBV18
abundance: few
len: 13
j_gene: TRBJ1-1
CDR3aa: CASSGQVNTEAFF

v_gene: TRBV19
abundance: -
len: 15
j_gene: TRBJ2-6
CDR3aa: CASSIPPGVTNVLTF

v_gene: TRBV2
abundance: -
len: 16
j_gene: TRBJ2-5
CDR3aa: CASSEIGLAVQETQYF

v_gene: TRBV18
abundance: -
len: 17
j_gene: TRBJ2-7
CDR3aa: CASSPTPGTASSYEQYF

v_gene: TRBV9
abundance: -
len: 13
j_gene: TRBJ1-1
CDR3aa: CASSVGGKTEAFF

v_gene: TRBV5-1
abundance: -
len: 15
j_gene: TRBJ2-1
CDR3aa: CASSPGTTIHNEQFF

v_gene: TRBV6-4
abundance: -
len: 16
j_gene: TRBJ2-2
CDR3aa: CASSDSLGTDAGELFF

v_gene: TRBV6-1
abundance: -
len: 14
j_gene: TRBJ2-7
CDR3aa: CASTRTGGGYEQYF

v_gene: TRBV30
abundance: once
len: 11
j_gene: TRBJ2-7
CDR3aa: CAWRGFYEQYF

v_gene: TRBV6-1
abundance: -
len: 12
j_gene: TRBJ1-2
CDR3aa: CASRMDFYGYTF

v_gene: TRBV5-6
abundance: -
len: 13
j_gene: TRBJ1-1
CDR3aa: CASCMGGNTEAFF

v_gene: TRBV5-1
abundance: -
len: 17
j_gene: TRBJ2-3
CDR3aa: CASSTIREAFTHGTQYF

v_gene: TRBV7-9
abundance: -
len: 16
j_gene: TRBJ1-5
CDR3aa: CASSPGGRGGNQPQHF

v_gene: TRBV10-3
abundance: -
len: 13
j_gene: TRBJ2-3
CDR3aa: CAATGQRVNTQYF

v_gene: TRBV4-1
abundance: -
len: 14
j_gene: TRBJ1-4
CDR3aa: CASSQEGRVGKLFF

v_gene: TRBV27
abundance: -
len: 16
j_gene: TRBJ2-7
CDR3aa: CASSLTPSTSSYEQYF

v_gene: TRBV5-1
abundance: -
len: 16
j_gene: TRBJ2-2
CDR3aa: CASSLGDRGNTGELFF

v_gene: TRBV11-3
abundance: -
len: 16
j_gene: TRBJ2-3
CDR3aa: CASSLGSSGRTDTQYF

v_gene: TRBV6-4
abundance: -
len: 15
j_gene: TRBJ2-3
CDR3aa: CASSDSGGPIDTQYF

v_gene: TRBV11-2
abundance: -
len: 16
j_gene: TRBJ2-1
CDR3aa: CASRGTSGEVYNEQFF